This entry describes one T cell receptor beta chain. Its antigen is currently not known. Base qualities were left out, and no much larger clone turns up one base away. Library construction relied on the immunoSEQ multiplex PCR assay. The table comes from immuneACCESS by way of TCRdb, which keeps in-frame sequences with V and J called. Part of the clones is missing from these tables; in studies checked, under half for an unresolved V gene and the rest for unknown reasons. A total of around 200,000 clones appear in this sample, around 94% of them only once. Roughly 1.6% of the sample comes from the top ten. This record belongs to a study of control samples from healthy donors and cancer patients (TCRdb year 2020). The CDR3 sequence holds 15 residues, the cysteine and phenylalanine included. Left in the record is the CDR3 DNA by itself, 45 bases read in frame from the first base. CDR1 and CDR2 are read off the germline V gene as KGHDR and SFDVKD. Unmatched junction bases come to 5, with V trimmed by 7 bases and J by 5 bases.

This chain joins TRBV24-1 to TRBJ2-1, and 12 bases in between align with TRBD2. Sequences were obtained from blood. The receptor was derived from a man aged 45-65 years in good health. The DNA reads as follows: TGTGCCACCAGGACTAGCGGGGGAATTAACAATGAGCAGTTCTTC. This gives the protein CATRTSGGINNEQFF.